What follows are 30 T cell receptor beta chains derived from one specimen sequenced in a study of metastatic and nonmetastatic thyroid tumors. Patients were all untreated before their thyroid surgery. TCRdb reprocessed the PCR reads using MiXCR. The table includes 20,000 or so clones, under 25% detected once. The sequenced sample consisted of tumor tissue. The receptors come from a female donor with papillary thyroid cancer or a benign thyroid nodule (not recorded which). Some clones in this sample may be carry-over from other donors' samples.

The chain combines TRBV7-9 with TRBJ1-2; the D is unclear. The length of the CDR3 is 12 residues. Germline CDR1 and CDR2: SEHNR and FQNEAQ (reference sequence). The germline V and J ends were trimmed by 7 bases and 8 bases, with 14 bases remaining between them. For the CDR3, the DNA is TGTGCCAGCATCCCAAACTTGGGGGGCTACACCTTC. Protein: CASIPNLGGYTF.

This clone was detected ten times or more. This chain joins TRBV20-1 and TRBJ2-5, with 9 bases fitting TRBD2. Germline CDR1 DFQATT, CDR2 SNEGSKA (reference sequence). The CDR3 totals 16 residues. J was trimmed by 5 bases and V by 0 bases; bases with no gene match: 10. Written as DNA, the CDR3 is TGCAGTGCTAGAGATAATGCGGGAGGGCCTCATGAGACCCAGTACTTC. Residues: CSARDNAGGPHETQYF.

With respect to this clone: This is likely a read error, given that the CDR3 carries no conserved phenylalanine or tryptophan at its end. This sequence joins TRBV30 and TRBJ1-2, with D possibly matching TRBD1 (6 bases). Germline V gives CDR1 GTSNPN, CDR2 SVGIG (reference sequence). V was shortened by 3 bases and J by 4 bases, with 18 bases between the two germline ends. CDR3 length equals 15 residues. The CDR3 loop reads CAWSGGATGFYGYTI. In DNA, the CDR3 is TGTGCCTGGAGCGGAGGGGCAACAGGGTTCTATGGCTACACCATC.

A note on this clone: One end of the junction is discordant with germline, which a read error may explain. The chain links TRBV7-7 to TRBJ2-1; a weak D match, TRBD1 (5 bases). The CDR3 length is 13 residues. Germline V lookup: CDR1 SSHAT, CDR2 FNYEAQ (reference sequence). The CDR3 is CASSLTRVDEQFF. CDR3 nucleotide sequence: TGTGCTAGCAGCTTAACCAGGGTGGATGAGCAGTTCTTC.

The chain couples TRBV4-3 to TRBJ2-6; 11 positions match TRBD1. Trimming at V came to 3 bases and at J to 0 bases, leaving 4 bases not matched to a gene. The CDR3 is 18 amino acids. CDR1 LGHNA and CDR2 YSLEER come from the germline V gene. CDR3 amino acids: CASSHIGTGGSGANVLTF. The CDR3, as DNA: TGCGCCAGCAGCCATATCGGGACAGGGGGCTCTGGGGCCAACGTCCTGACTTTC.

In its sample, this clone was seen a few times. The CDR3 protein is CASSLQTGELFF. The CDR3 bases are TGTGCCAGCAGCTTACAGACCGGGGAGCTGTTTTTT. The chain combines TRBV11-2 with TRBJ2-2; no clear D. The CDR3 extends over 12 amino acids. The V gene's germline CDR1 is SGHAT and CDR2 FQNNGV. The V end was cut by 2 bases, the J end by 5 bases, with 3 bases between. The entire variable domain, with the rest obtained from reference TRBV11-2 and TRBJ2-2, is as follows: EAGVAQSPRYKIIEKRQSVAFWCNPISGHATLYWYQQILGQGPKLLIQFQNNGVVDDSQLPKDRFSAERLKGVDSTLKIQPAKLEDSAVYLCASSLQTGELFFGEGSRLTVL.

This clone occurred many times. The chain uses TRBV20-1 and TRBJ1-2; D is undetermined. Germline V gives CDR1 DFQATT, CDR2 SNEGSKA (reference sequence). The CDR3 contains 15 residues. The germline V and J ends were trimmed by 0 bases and 4 bases, with 15 bases remaining between them. The CDR3 here is CSARDPRAAFYGYTF. The CDR3 DNA follows: TGCAGTGCTAGAGATCCGAGGGCCGCTTTCTATGGCTACACCTTC.

This clone was counted many times. The chain has TRBV20-1 and TRBJ2-1, with 10 nucleotides matching TRBD2. The CDR3 is 14 amino acids. Germline V gene data show CDR1 as DFQATT and CDR2 as SNEGSKA (reference sequence). The V gene end was trimmed by 3 bases and the J gene end by 13 bases; junction bases not matched to a gene: 12. The CDR3, as DNA: TGCAGTGCTAGCTATTCTATAGCGGGAGGAGTACAGTTCTTC. It codes for CSASYSIAGGVQFF.

This clone was seen a few times. The rearrangement uses TRBV20-1 and TRBJ2-7, with TRBD2 as a possible D gene (6 bases). The germline V gene has CDR1 DFQATT and CDR2 SNEGSKA (reference sequence). This CDR3 region has 15 residues. This CDR3 is CRAIDGGGTPYEQYF. CDR3 sequence (DNA): TGCAGGGCCATCGATGGTGGAGGGACTCCCTACGAGCAGTACTTC.

This clone showed up many times. This chain connects TRBV29-1 to TRBJ2-7; the match to TRBD1 covers 9 bases. This CDR3 is built from 13 residues. V was clipped by 4 bases and J by 6 bases; unmatched bases: 7. Germline CDR1 SQVTM, CDR2 ANQGSEA. The CDR3 protein is CSVVRTGASEQYF. In nucleotides, the CDR3 is TGCAGCGTTGTTCGGACAGGGGCCTCCGAGCAGTACTTC.

In regard to this clone: Relative to the germline gene, one junction end is altered; a read error may explain this. V and J are TRBV3-1 and TRBJ1-5, with 7 nucleotides matching TRBD1. CDR1 and CDR2 (germline): LGHDT, YNNKEL (reference sequence). The CDR3 covers 15 residues. The CDR3, as DNA: TGTGCCGGCAGCCAAGGTAGGGGGCAAGGTCAGCGCCAGCATTTT. Its protein is CAGSQGRGQGQRQHF.

Worth noting for this clone: A junction boundary mismatches the germline segment, possibly from a read error. CDR3 in amino acids: CASSLAGIENQYF. CDR3 DNA: TGTGCCAGCAGTTTAGCGGGGATAGAGAACCAGTACTTC. The chain combines TRBV12-3 or TRBV12-4 with TRBJ2-5, with D unresolved. The CDR3 loop spans 13 amino acids.

Only a few counts were recorded for this clone. The chain employs TRBV6-1 and TRBJ2-7; D is unresolved. Trimming stripped 7 bases from V and 7 bases from J, with 8 bases between. Germline CDR1 is MNHNS and CDR2 is SASEGT. The CDR3 sequence is 10 residues long. For the CDR3, the DNA is TGTGCCAGCAAAGACTTAGAGCAGTACTTC. Translated, it gives CASKDLEQYF.

The V gene is TRBV6-1, the J gene TRBJ2-7; D is possibly TRBD1 or TRBD2 (5 bases each). CDR1 is MNHNS and CDR2 is SASEGT in the germline V gene. There are 15 residues in the CDR3. With 4 bases removed from V and 2 bases from J, the gap between germline ends came to 15 bases. In DNA form, the CDR3 reads TGTGCCAGCAGTGCCCTGAGTGGGGGAACCTACGAGCAGTACTTC. Translation gives CASSALSGGTYEQYF.

This clone qualifies as medium-sized. J is TRBJ1-2 and V is TRBV29-1; no clear D. Trimming pared 7 bases from V and 3 bases from J, leaving 9 bases between. Per germline, CDR1 SQVTM and CDR2 ANQGSEA. The CDR3 has 11 amino acids. The CDR3 region has the DNA TGCAGCGGCCTGGAGGACTATGGCTACACCTTC. Translating gives CSGLEDYGYTF.

The chain is built from TRBV12-3 or TRBV12-4 and TRBJ2-7, with D perhaps TRBD1 or TRBD2 (5 bases each). V dropped 3 bases and J dropped 3 bases, with 9 bases sitting between them. The CDR3 has 13 residues. The CDR3 region is CASSLGVSYEQYF. The CDR3 DNA reads as TGTGCCAGCAGTTTGGGGGTCAGCTACGAGCAGTACTTC.

The J gene is TRBJ2-7, the V gene TRBV30; the match to TRBD1 covers 10 bases. CDR1 and CDR2 (germline): GTSNPN, SVGIG (reference sequence). The CDR3 totals 11 residues. V trimming: 7 bases; J trimming: 7 bases; junction bases outside the gene matches: 4. DNA of the CDR3: TGTGCCTTAGGACAGGGGGGTGAGCAGTACTTC. Encoded protein: CALGQGGEQYF.

The table lists this clone with a few counts. The chain employs TRBV6-1 and TRBJ1-2; D is possibly TRBD1 (5 bases). V was cut by 5 bases and J by 8 bases, with 15 bases left in between. CDR3 length equals 13 residues. Germline V gives CDR1 MNHNS, CDR2 SASEGT. CDR3 sequence reads: CASSLGTEQGYTF. Written as DNA, the CDR3 is TGTGCCAGCAGTCTAGGGACCGAGCAAGGCTACACCTTC.

This rearrangement joins TRBV24-1 to TRBJ2-2, with 9 positions matching TRBD2. The length of the CDR3 is 16 residues. Germline CDR1 and CDR2: KGHDR and SFDVKD. With V trimmed by 7 bases and J by 7 bases, 12 bases remained unmatched. The CDR3 DNA reads as TGTGCCACCAGGGCCGGTAGCGGGAGAGAGGTCGGGGAGCTGTTTTTT. This translates into CATRAGSGREVGELFF.

As DNA, the CDR3 is TGTGCCAGCAACCTTAATGGGGCAGGCTACAATCAGCCCCAGCATTTT. This gives the protein CASNLNGAGYNQPQHF. The chain employs TRBV7-6 and TRBJ1-5; D possibly corresponds to TRBD1 (5 bases). Germline V CDR1 and CDR2: SGHVS, FNYEAQ. The CDR3 contains 16 residues. V gave up 7 bases and J gave up 3 bases, with 19 bases separating them.

This clone has a count of ten or more. The chain has TRBV5-4 and TRBJ2-3; perhaps TRBD2 as D (5 bases). Per the germline V gene, CDR1 is SGHNT and CDR2 is YYREEE (reference sequence). V was clipped by 7 bases and J by 0 bases, with 12 bases between them. The CDR3 has 14 residues. The CDR3 here is CASLRGGSTDTQYF. For the CDR3, the DNA is TGTGCCAGCCTTCGGGGTGGGAGCACAGATACGCAGTATTTT.

This clone was observed a handful of times. The gene calls are TRBV19 and TRBJ1-1; D uncertain. V dropped 3 bases and J dropped 6 bases, with 11 bases sitting between them. The CDR3 spans 13 residues. CDR1 LNHDA and CDR2 SQIVND come from the germline V gene (reference sequence). The CDR3 DNA reads TGTGCCAGTAGTATCCGGGAGAGCGCTGAAGCTTTCTTT. Protein sequence: CASSIRESAEAFF.

This clone came up many times. The rearrangement links TRBV2 to TRBJ2-2; 8 nucleotides agree with TRBD2. The V and J ends lost 7 bases and 9 bases, in that order; junction bases with no gene match: 10. The CDR3 contains 14 residues. Germline CDR1 and CDR2: SNHLY and FYNNEI. Written as DNA, the CDR3 is TGTGCCAGCACCCCCGCCCGCGGGGGGTGGGAGCTGTTTTTT. Encoded protein: CASTPARGGWELFF. Full variable domain (outside the CDR3, taken from reference TRBV2 and TRBJ2-2): EPEVTQTPSHQVTQMGQEVILRCVPISNHLYFYWYRQILGQKVEFLVSFYNNEISEKSEIFDDQFSVERPDGSNFTLKIRSTKLEDSAMYFCASTPARGGWELFFGEGSRLTVL.

The chain uses TRBV4-3 and TRBJ2-7, with 8 nucleotides matching TRBD2. Germline values: CDR1 LGHNA, CDR2 YSLEER. With V trimmed by 0 bases and J by 6 bases, 7 bases remained unmatched. The CDR3 is 15 amino acids. The CDR3 DNA reads TGCGCCAGCAGCCAAGAGTGGACGGGAGGGCGCGAGCAGTACTTC. Its translation: CASSQEWTGGREQYF.

There are many counts of this clone. The chain carries TRBV20-1 and TRBJ2-3; D tentatively fits TRBD1 or TRBD2 (6 bases each). The V and J ends lost 1 base and 4 bases respectively, with 12 bases between them. In germline, CDR1 is DFQATT, CDR2 SNEGSKA (reference sequence). This CDR3 is built from 14 residues. CDR3: CSARGGATADTQYF. CDR3 DNA sequence: TGCAGTGCTAGAGGGGGGGCTACCGCAGATACGCAGTATTTT.

The gene calls are TRBV6-2 or TRBV6-3 and TRBJ2-7, with D perhaps matching TRBD2 (5 bases). The CDR3 runs 13 residues. Trimming left V 5 bases short and J 2 bases short, with 10 bases between. Germline V gene lookup returns CDR1 MNHEY and CDR2 SVGEGT. The CDR3: CASSPGLTYEQYF. Here the CDR3 DNA reads TGTGCCAGCAGTCCCGGACTTACCTACGAGCAGTACTTC.

The rearrangement links TRBV7-6 to TRBJ2-1; 7 bases are shared with TRBD2. The CDR3 loop spans 15 amino acids. With V trimmed by 2 bases and J by 8 bases, 9 bases remained unmatched. CDR1 and CDR2 from the germline V gene are SGHVS and FNYEAQ. In DNA form, the CDR3 reads TGTGCCAGCAGCTTAATGGCGGGAGCCAGCGATGAGCAGTTCTTC. Amino acid sequence: CASSLMAGASDEQFF.

This clone was seen at least ten times. This sequence joins TRBV20-1 and TRBJ2-2; no definite D call. CDR3 length: 12 amino acids. Trimming shortened V by 7 bases and J by 1 base, and 7 bases separated the two germline ends. CDR1 is DFQATT and CDR2 is SNEGSKA in the germline V gene (reference sequence). CDR3 nucleotides: TGCAGTGTTAAAGGGAACACCGGGGAGCTGTTTTTT. Residues: CSVKGNTGELFF.

The chain links TRBV11-1 to TRBJ2-3; TRBD1 might be the D (6 bases). The CDR3 has 17 residues. The V end was cut by 1 base, the J end by 0 bases, with 14 bases between. Germline CDR1 SGHAT, CDR2 FQDESV (reference sequence). CDR3 region: CASSLGVGRGSTDTQYF. CDR3 in DNA: TGTGCCAGCAGCTTAGGTGTCGGCAGGGGAAGCACAGATACGCAGTATTTT. The complete variable domain, with remaining parts taken from reference TRBV11-1 and TRBJ2-3, reads EAEVAQSPRYKITEKSQAVAFWCDPISGHATLYWYRQILGQGPELLVQFQDESVVDDSQLPKDRFSAERLKGVDSTLKIQPAELGDSAMYLCASSLGVGRGSTDTQYFGPGTRLTVL.

The chain joins TRBV6-4 to TRBJ2-3; no definite D call. The CDR3 totals 13 residues. The V gene lost 0 bases and the J gene lost 2 bases, with 3 bases spanning the gap. CDR1 is MRHNA, CDR2 SNTAGT, per germline. The CDR3 coding sequence is TGTGCCAGCAGTGACTCGACCACAGATACGCAGTATTTT. Translating gives CASSDSTTDTQYF.